This entry lists 17 T cell receptor beta chains sequenced from one sample in a study of T-cell reconstitution after alpha-beta-depleted transplantation in children (TCRdb year 2016). The sample's treatment or condition label, in plain terms: allogeneic hematopoietic cell transplantation with graft depleted of TCRalphabeta T cells and CD19 B cells. The library was generated by PCR. The data were produced on an Illumina HiSeq 2500. Molecular barcoding was employed in the preparation of TCR libraries, with unique molecular identifiers being used to normalize TCRbeta repertoire quantification. Starting from the raw public reads, TCRdb applied fastp trimming at Q25, assembled clones with MiXCR and retained in-frame beta chains. Records with the same CDR3 protein are collapsed into one entry carrying the most frequent genes and DNA. This sample comprises approximately 500,000 distinct CDR3 sequences, about 10% of them detected only once. Roughly 2% of the sample is held by the ten biggest clonotypes.

Sample: PBMCs, taken before TCRalphabeta/CD19-depleted stem cell transplant. These receptors all stem from a child aged 2-9 years with inherited bone marrow failure, due to receive a stem cell transplant.

This clonotype was recorded at least ten times. The genes are TRBV3-1 and TRBJ2-3; TRBD1 aligns across 9 bases. CDR1 and CDR2 (germline): LGHDT, YNNKEL (reference sequence). This CDR3 region has 16 residues. The junction had 10 bases not matched to a gene; V was cut back by 6 bases and J by 3 bases. The CDR3 DNA follows: TGTGCCAGCAGGCAAATACAGGGGGCGAGGACAGATACGCAGTATTTT. Protein: CASRQIQGARTDTQYF.

This clonotype showed up just a few times. The chain recombines TRBV4-3 with TRBJ2-1; 8 bases are shared with TRBD2. The trim removed 4 bases at V and 3 bases at J, leaving 8 bases unmatched. The germline V gene has CDR1 LGHNA and CDR2 YSLEER. This CDR3 is built from 16 residues. The CDR3 region has the DNA TGCGCCAGCAGCCGCCTGGGACTAGTTGACTACAATGAGCAGTTCTTC. Amino acids: CASSRLGLVDYNEQFF.

This clonotype was seen many times. V gene TRBV29-1 combines with J gene TRBJ1-1; no reliable D call. Germline CDR1 and CDR2: SQVTM and ANQGSEA. Trimming took off 8 bases at V and 1 base at J, with 8 bases between the two ends. The length of the CDR3 is 11 residues. This CDR3 reads CSSTQNTEAFF. In DNA form, the CDR3 reads TGCAGCTCTACCCAGAACACTGAAGCTTTCTTT.

This clonotype was observed a handful of times. This chain uses TRBV30 with TRBJ1-3; a weak D match, TRBD1 (6 bases). Per the germline V gene, CDR1 is GTSNPN and CDR2 is SVGIG (reference sequence). The length of the CDR3 is 14 residues. Trimming pared 3 bases from V and 4 bases from J, leaving 13 bases between. The CDR3 loop is CAWSPRGSGNTIYF. For the CDR3, the DNA is TGTGCCTGGAGCCCGAGGGGGTCCGGAAACACCATATATTTT. Based on the CDR3 plus reference TRBV30 and TRBJ1-3, the full variable domain is SQTIHQWPATLVQPVGSPLSLECTVEGTSNPNLYWYRQAAGRGLQLLFYSVGIGQISSEVPQNLSASRPQDRQFILSSKKLLLSDSGFYLCAWSPRGSGNTIYFGEGSWLTVV.

The V and J genes are TRBV20-1 and TRBJ2-5; 12 bases match TRBD2. Germline V gene lookup returns CDR1 DFQATT and CDR2 SNEGSKA (reference sequence). The CDR3 has 18 residues. The CDR3 sequence is CSFGVLTSGRGDQETQYF. The CDR3 DNA reads as TGCAGCTTCGGGGTCCTGACTAGCGGGAGAGGTGATCAAGAGACCCAGTACTTC.

This clonotype was seen repeatedly, ten times or more. The rearrangement joins TRBV12-3 or TRBV12-4 to TRBJ2-7; 9 bases map to TRBD1. The V and J ends lost 5 bases and 3 bases, in that order; junction bases with no gene match: 8. The CDR3 spans 15 residues. Here the CDR3 reads CASSGPGQGFYEQYF. CDR3 DNA sequence: TGTGCCAGCAGTGGACCGGGACAGGGATTCTACGAGCAGTACTTC.

This clonotype was found many times. The CDR3 DNA follows: TGTGCCAGCAGCCAAAGGACTAGCGGGGTTTCCTACAATGAGCAGTTCTTC. Translation: CASSQRTSGVSYNEQFF. This chain joins TRBV4-2 and TRBJ2-1; 12 nucleotides align to TRBD2. This CDR3 has 17 residues. V shed 2 bases and J 1 base; nucleotides not matched to a gene: 3. From germline, CDR1 is LGHNA and CDR2 YNFKEQ.

Ten or more counts support this clonotype. V and J are TRBV6-5 and TRBJ2-3, with 11 bases aligning to TRBD1. V gave up 6 bases and J gave up 10 bases; unmatched junction bases: 12. The CDR3 extends over 15 amino acids. Germline CDR1 and CDR2: MNHEY and SVGAGI. CDR3 DNA: TGTGCCAGCAGGCGGGACAGGGGGTCGCGGTATGCGCAGTATTTT. It specifies CASRRDRGSRYAQYF.

This clonotype has ten or more counts. V and J are TRBV7-2 and TRBJ1-5; TRBD1 matches 8 bases. The CDR3 contains 16 residues. Germline V lookup: CDR1 SGHTA, CDR2 FQGNSA. Trimming removed 3 bases from V and 6 bases from J; junction bases left unmatched: 10. CDR3 coding DNA: TGTGCCAGCAGCTTTCTTCCGACAGGGGATGCTCAGCCCCAGCATTTT. This encodes CASSFLPTGDAQPQHF.

This clonotype was recorded many times. This sequence joins TRBV7-2 and TRBJ2-7; TRBD2 agrees at 9 bases. The CDR3 has 17 amino acids. V gave up 5 bases and J gave up 2 bases; unmatched junction bases: 13. Germline V gene sequence: CDR1 SGHTA, CDR2 FQGNSA. CDR3 sequence: CASSRQGSASGAYEQYF. For the CDR3, the DNA is TGTGCCAGCAGCCGCCAGGGTTCGGCTAGCGGGGCCTACGAGCAGTACTTC.

In this sample, this clonotype turned up many times. V and J are TRBV4-1 and TRBJ1-2; no clear D. V lost 1 base to trimming and J lost 4 bases, with 10 bases between them. The V gene's germline CDR1 is MGHRA and CDR2 YSYEKL. This CDR3 is built from 14 residues. The CDR3 here is CASSQGAQSYGYTF. CDR3 in DNA: TGCGCCAGCAGCCAAGGTGCGCAGTCCTATGGCTACACCTTC.

This clonotype was counted at least ten times. The J gene is TRBJ2-1, the V gene TRBV5-1, with D perhaps matching TRBD2 (6 bases). CDR1 SGHRS and CDR2 YFSETQ come from the germline V gene. This CDR3 region has 15 residues. V gave up 0 bases and J gave up 4 bases, with 11 bases separating them. The CDR3 sequence is CASSLEGGRYNEQFF. The DNA for the CDR3 is TGCGCCAGCAGCTTGGAGGGAGGACGGTACAATGAGCAGTTCTTC.

As concerns this clonotype: Possible read error: a much larger clone is one base away. The chain joins TRBV30 to TRBJ1-4; D possibly corresponds to TRBD1 (5 bases). This CDR3 has 14 residues. Germline V gene data show CDR1 as GTSNPN and CDR2 as SVGIG (reference sequence). CDR3 loop: CAWGQGLTNEQLFF. In DNA form, the CDR3 reads TGTGCCTGGGGTCAGGGTCTAACTAATGAACAACTGTTTTTT. Full variable domain (outside the CDR3, taken from reference TRBV30 and TRBJ1-4): SQTIHQWPATLVQPVGSPLSLECTVEGTSNPNLYWYRQAAGRGLQLLFYSVGIGQISSEVPQNLSASRPQDRQFILSSKKLLLSDSGFYLCAWGQGLTNEQLFFGSGTQLSVL.

The chain carries TRBV4-3 and TRBJ2-3; 10 positions agree with TRBD2. The CDR3 consists of 18 residues. Per germline, CDR1 LGHNA and CDR2 YSLEER. Trimming took 1 base from V and 4 from J; bases not matched to a gene: 11. The CDR3 DNA reads TGCGCCAGCAGCCAAGGGGGGATCCTAGCGGGAGCTTCAGATACGCAGTATTTT. This codes for CASSQGGILAGASDTQYF.

The chain has TRBV19 and TRBJ2-1; D possibly matches TRBD1 or TRBD2 (5 bases each). V was shortened by 6 bases and J by 5 bases, with 17 bases between the two germline ends. Looked up from germline, CDR1 is LNHDA and CDR2 is SQIVND (reference sequence). This CDR3 region has 15 residues. CDR3 in amino acids: CASSPAGTPNNEQFF. The CDR3 DNA sequence: TGTGCCAGTAGCCCCGCTGGGACGCCTAACAATGAGCAGTTCTTC.

This clonotype has ten or more counts. The chain links TRBV5-1 to TRBJ1-2; D uncertain. The germline V and J ends were trimmed by 6 bases and 4 bases, with 13 bases remaining between them. Per germline, CDR1 SGHRS and CDR2 YFSETQ. The CDR3 totals 13 residues. In DNA form, the CDR3 reads TGCGCCAGCACCGTTGACCGAGGCTATGGCTACACCTTC. Encoded protein: CASTVDRGYGYTF.

This clonotype came up many times. The chain uses TRBV12-3 or TRBV12-4 and TRBJ2-7; 7 positions match TRBD2. This CDR3 is built from 15 residues. V shed 7 bases, J shed 3 bases, and the junction held 12 bases outside the gene matches. The CDR3 protein is CASTRGGVQNYEQYF. The CDR3 coding sequence is TGTGCCAGCACCCGGGGAGGGGTACAAAACTACGAGCAGTACTTC.